One and the same sample provided the 18 T cell receptor beta chains below, sequenced in a study of cytomegalovirus exposure and HLA in healthy donors. Primers: 60 Vbeta forward and 13 Jbeta reverse. TCRdb's copy holds only in-frame clones and misses some; the assay was immunoSEQ multiplex PCR. Its table records approximately 75,000 clones. Material: PBMCs. Every receptor here comes from a boy aged 5 to 17 in good health and CMV-seronegative.

V is TRBV7-2 and J is TRBJ2-5, with 14 bases identical to TRBD2. The J call may be incorrect, as the DNA end agrees better with TRBJ2-7. Germline values: CDR1 SGHTA, CDR2 FQGNSA. This CDR3 spans 15 amino acids. CDR3 in amino acids: CASSSTSGGVYEQYF. For the CDR3, the DNA is TGTGCCAGCAGCTCGACTAGCGGGGGGGTGTACGAGCAGTACTTC.

The chain joins TRBV18 to TRBJ2-7; no clear D gene. V shed 3 bases and J shed 8 bases, with 20 bases lying between them. The CDR3 covers 15 residues. Germline lookup yields CDR1 KGHSH and CDR2 LQKENI. DNA for the CDR3: TGTGCCAGCTCACCTCAAACCGGGTCTCATACACAGCAGTACTTC. It specifies CASSPQTGSHTQQYF.

The CDR3 DNA follows: TGTGCCAGCAGCGGGGGACAGTGGATAACAGATACGCAGTATTTT. Protein: CASSGGQWITDTQYF. The rearrangement links TRBV7-2 to TRBJ2-3; 7 bases line up with TRBD1. The V segment lost 5 bases and the J segment 3 bases; nucleotides outside the gene matches: 8. This CDR3 region has 15 residues. CDR1 is SGHTA, CDR2 FQGNSA, per germline.

J is TRBJ1-5 and V is TRBV6-6; D is unclear. The germline V gene has CDR1 MNHNY and CDR2 SVGAGI (reference sequence). With 3 bases removed from V and 6 bases from J, the gap between germline ends came to 6 bases. The CDR3 runs to 12 residues. The CDR3 here is CASSYEAQPQHF. CDR3 in DNA: TGTGCCAGCAGTTATGAGGCTCAGCCCCAGCATTTT.

The chain uses TRBV27 and TRBJ1-2, with 7 bases lining up with TRBD1. Germline lookup yields CDR1 MNHEY and CDR2 SMNVEV (reference sequence). This CDR3 contains 15 residues. V trimming: 5 bases; J trimming: 4 bases; junction bases outside the gene matches: 10. CDR3 protein: CASSPTWDSFYGYTF. The CDR3 coding sequence is TGTGCCAGCAGTCCTACATGGGACAGCTTCTATGGCTACACCTTC.

J is TRBJ1-2 and V is TRBV7-8; no definite D call. The CDR3 extends over 14 amino acids. CDR1 is SGHVS and CDR2 is FQNEAQ in the germline V gene. Trimming shortened V by 3 bases and J by 2 bases, and 10 bases separated the two germline ends. CDR3 sequence reads: CASSLGGMNYGYTF. The CDR3 DNA sequence: TGTGCCAGCAGCTTGGGAGGCATGAACTATGGCTACACCTTC.

This sequence joins TRBV30 and TRBJ2-2; possibly TRBD1 for D (6 bases). This CDR3 contains 15 residues. V shed 4 bases and J shed 3 bases, with 15 bases lying between them. Germline V CDR1 and CDR2: GTSNPN, SVGIG (reference sequence). The CDR3 DNA is TGTGCCTGGAACCCGACAGGATTCGACACCGGGGAGCTGTTTTTT. Translating it yields CAWNPTGFDTGELFF.

The chain recombines TRBV9 with TRBJ2-2; 7 nucleotides align to TRBD1. This CDR3 spans 16 amino acids. The junction had 5 bases not matched to a gene; V was cut back by 3 bases and J by 0 bases. Germline V gene lookup returns CDR1 SGDLS and CDR2 YYNGEE. CDR3 nucleotides: TGTGCCAGCAGCGCAGTGGGACAGCCGAACACCGGGGAGCTGTTTTTT. The encoded protein is CASSAVGQPNTGELFF.

The chain joins TRBV4-1 to TRBJ2-7; possibly TRBD1 for D (6 bases). V lost 0 bases, J lost 2 bases, and 11 bases lay in between. Germline V lookup: CDR1 MGHRA, CDR2 YSYEKL. This CDR3 comprises 15 residues. DNA of the CDR3: TGCGCCAGCAGCCAAGATGGGTCAGGGGCCTACGAGCAGTACTTC. It codes for CASSQDGSGAYEQYF.

The chain joins TRBV19 to TRBJ1-6, with D unclear. Germline CDR1 reads LNHDA; CDR2 reads SQIVND (reference sequence). The CDR3 length is 16 residues. V gave up 5 bases and J gave up 6 bases, with 17 bases separating them. The CDR3 DNA reads as TGTGCCAGTAGTCATGCGACATGGCCGGTTAATTCACCCCTCCACTTT. Protein product: CASSHATWPVNSPLHF. Full variable domain (missing parts from reference TRBV19 and TRBJ1-6): DGGITQSPKYLFRKEGQNVTLSCEQNLNHDAMYWYRQDPGQGLRLIYYSQIVNDFQKGDIAEGYSVSREKKESFPLTVTSAQKNPTAFYLCASSHATWPVNSPLHFGNGTRLTVT.

This sequence joins TRBV15 and TRBJ1-1; tentative D call: TRBD1 (6 bases). CDR1 and CDR2 (germline): LNHNV, YYDKDF (reference sequence). V lost 1 base to trimming and J lost 0 bases, with 9 bases between them. This CDR3 spans 15 amino acids. The CDR3 DNA reads as TGTGCCACCAGCAGAGCTCAGGGGATGAACACTGAAGCTTTCTTT. Amino acids: CATSRAQGMNTEAFF.

This rearrangement joins TRBV27 to TRBJ2-7; a possible D gene is TRBD1 (6 bases). This CDR3 region has 15 residues. Germline loops: CDR1 MNHEY, CDR2 SMNVEV (reference sequence). V was shortened by 5 bases and J by 2 bases, with 16 bases between the two germline ends. The CDR3 here is CASSRKQGSPYEQYF. In DNA, the CDR3 is TGTGCCAGCAGTAGAAAGCAGGGGTCTCCCTACGAGCAGTACTTC.

The chain is built from TRBV19 and TRBJ1-2, with 7 bases fitting TRBD1. Per the germline V gene, CDR1 is LNHDA and CDR2 is SQIVND (reference sequence). J gave up 4 bases and V 6 bases, and 5 bases lay outside the gene matches. This CDR3 is built from 13 residues. The CDR3 DNA follows: TGTGCCAGTAGGCCAGGGGGTGGCTATGGCTACACCTTC. Translation: CASRPGGGYGYTF.

The rearrangement uses TRBV5-1 and TRBJ1-1; the match to TRBD1 covers 9 bases. CDR3 length: 14 amino acids. Germline V lookup: CDR1 SGHRS, CDR2 YFSETQ. The V segment lost 5 bases and the J segment 7 bases; nucleotides outside the gene matches: 9. This CDR3 reads CASSTGQGLGEAFF. The CDR3 DNA reads TGCGCCAGCAGTACGGGACAGGGTTTGGGTGAAGCTTTCTTT.

V usage is TRBV4-3 and J usage is TRBJ2-7, with TRBD2 matching 8 bases. The germline V gene encodes CDR1 LGHNA and CDR2 YSLEER. V trimming: 1 base; J trimming: 3 bases; junction bases outside the gene matches: 8. The CDR3 contains 16 residues. The CDR3 coding sequence is TGCGCCAGCAGCCAAGTGCCCAGCGGGAGAAGCTACGAGCAGTACTTC. Translated: CASSQVPSGRSYEQYF.

The chain has TRBV11-2 and TRBJ1-1, with 9 bases fitting TRBD1. The CDR3 has 13 residues. The germline V gene has CDR1 SGHAT and CDR2 FQNNGV. J gave up 5 bases and V 5 bases, and 3 bases lay outside the gene matches. CDR3 residues: CASSPGTGTEAFF. In DNA form, the CDR3 reads TGTGCCAGCAGCCCCGGGACAGGGACTGAAGCTTTCTTT.

The chain uses TRBV4-1 and TRBJ2-7; the D gene is possibly TRBD2 (6 bases). In germline, CDR1 is MGHRA, CDR2 YSYEKL. The CDR3 is 16 amino acids. V gave up 0 bases and J gave up 0 bases, with 12 bases separating them. CDR3 in DNA: TGCGCCAGCAGCCAAGATTGGCGGGAAGACTCCTACGAGCAGTACTTC. Amino acid sequence: CASSQDWREDSYEQYF.

This chain links TRBV29-1 with TRBJ1-1, with a weak D call TRBD1 (5 bases). Germline V CDR1 and CDR2: SQVTM, ANQGSEA. The CDR3 covers 15 residues. V dropped 0 bases and J dropped 6 bases, with 17 bases sitting between them. The CDR3 reads CSVEDPAPKGPEAFF. DNA of the CDR3: TGCAGCGTTGAAGATCCCGCTCCAAAGGGGCCTGAAGCTTTCTTT.